This TCR beta chain was obtained from a study of T cells after posttransplantation cyclophosphamide. Cyclophosphamide on days +3 and +4 followed busulfan-fludarabine conditioning and a marrow graft. This clone was counted at least ten times. The antigen remains undetermined. The assay was immunoSEQ multiplex PCR, and TCRdb's table has in-frame clones only and misses some. This sample carries roughly 7,500 clones, none of them present only once. Findings and limits, study-wide: Blood and skin or GI T cell repertoires showed limited TRB overlap. TRB clonality was highly associated with recipient CMV seropositivity and reactivation.

The sequencing here drew on PBMCs, taken after allogeneic stem cell transplant with posttransplant cyclophosphamide. This clonotype originated in a young adult male patient who received an allogeneic stem cell transplant from an unrelated donor, was CMV-positive, and had acute and chronic GVHD. Some T cells may be provided by the graft donor.

The CDR3: CASSEPRDRVTGELFF. CDR3 DNA sequence: TGTGCCAGCAGTGAGCCCCGGGACAGGGTAACCGGGGAGCTGTTTTTT. The genes are TRBV6-1 and TRBJ2-2; 9 nucleotides match TRBD1. The junction had 7 bases not matched to a gene; V was cut back by 3 bases and J by 5 bases. There are 16 residues in the CDR3. Germline V gene sequence: CDR1 MNHNS, CDR2 SASEGT.